This is a list of T cell receptor beta chains from one sample in a study of blood T cell repertoires in COVID-19. TCRdb's copy holds only in-frame clones and misses some; the assay was immunoSEQ multiplex PCR. This sample has 70,000 to 95,000 clones, with roughly 80% found just once. What was sequenced was peripheral blood. The receptor set was obtained from a man at least 80 years old with active or convalescent COVID-19. Each CDR3 is given with its conserved first and last residue. The order of the fields is D gene, clone size, J gene, V gene, CDR3 protein, CDR3 DNA. A D gene is named only where the DNA matches it firmly. Clone size, where shown, is once, few, many, or a class for clones that have expanded.

D gene: TRBD2
clone size: .
J gene: TRBJ2-5
V gene: TRBV11-1
CDR3 protein: CASSQTSGGALGTQYF
CDR3 DNA: TGTGCCAGCAGCCAGACTAGCGGGGGGGCCCTAGGGACCCAGTACTTC

D gene: .
clone size: .
J gene: TRBJ1-5
V gene: TRBV5-4
CDR3 protein: CASRVDNQPQHF
CDR3 DNA: TGTGCCAGCCGGGTTGACAATCAGCCCCAGCATTTT

D gene: .
clone size: .
J gene: TRBJ2-1
V gene: TRBV18
CDR3 protein: CASSPVVSGDNEQFF
CDR3 DNA: TGTGCCAGCTCACCAGTTGTTAGCGGAGACAATGAGCAGTTCTTC

D gene: .
clone size: .
J gene: TRBJ1-6
V gene: TRBV5-1
CDR3 protein: CASLNEGTRGSPLHF
CDR3 DNA: TGCGCCAGCTTAAATGAGGGGACGAGGGGGTCACCCCTCCACTTT

D gene: .
clone size: .
J gene: TRBJ2-5
V gene: TRBV5-1
CDR3 protein: CASSLALLGRETQYF
CDR3 DNA: TGCGCCAGCAGCTTGGCCCTCCTGGGGAGAGAGACCCAGTACTTC

D gene: .
clone size: .
J gene: TRBJ2-3
V gene: TRBV5-1
CDR3 protein: CASSLGPNTDTQYF
CDR3 DNA: TGCGCCAGCAGCTTGGGGCCAAACACAGATACGCAGTATTTT

D gene: .
clone size: .
J gene: TRBJ1-2
V gene: TRBV5-1
CDR3 protein: CASSFRGPNYGYTF
CDR3 DNA: TGCGCCAGCAGCTTCAGGGGACCTAACTATGGCTACACCTTC

D gene: TRBD1
clone size: .
J gene: TRBJ1-2
V gene: TRBV6-5
CDR3 protein: CASTRDSYGYTF
CDR3 DNA: TGTGCCAGCACTAGGGACAGCTATGGCTACACCTTC

D gene: .
clone size: .
J gene: TRBJ1-2
V gene: TRBV7-2
CDR3 protein: CASSIGHIYGYTF
CDR3 DNA: TGTGCCAGCAGCATCGGACACATCTATGGCTACACCTTC

D gene: .
clone size: .
J gene: TRBJ2-1
V gene: TRBV3-1/TRBV3-2
CDR3 protein: CASSRAGEQFF
CDR3 DNA: TGTGCCAGCAGCCGGGCCGGTGAGCAGTTCTTC

D gene: TRBD2
clone size: once
J gene: TRBJ2-1
V gene: TRBV10-3
CDR3 protein: CAIRTTSGGDNEQFF
CDR3 DNA: TGTGCCATCAGAACAACTAGCGGGGGGGACAATGAGCAGTTCTTC

D gene: .
clone size: .
J gene: TRBJ1-6
V gene: TRBV6-5
CDR3 protein: CASSYSWRDSPLHF
CDR3 DNA: TGTGCCAGCAGTTACTCCTGGAGGGATTCACCCCTCCACTTT

D gene: TRBD2
clone size: .
J gene: TRBJ2-5
V gene: TRBV7-9
CDR3 protein: CASSLGSGSAETQYF
CDR3 DNA: TGTGCCAGCAGCTTAGGCAGCGGGAGCGCAGAGACCCAGTACTTC

D gene: .
clone size: .
J gene: TRBJ2-3
V gene: TRBV15
CDR3 protein: CATSRDLTRLTDTQYF
CDR3 DNA: TGTGCCACCAGCAGAGACCTGACTAGGTTGACAGATACGCAGTATTTT

D gene: .
clone size: .
J gene: TRBJ1-4
V gene: TRBV19
CDR3 protein: CASSMGGDEKLFF
CDR3 DNA: TGTGCCAGTAGTATGGGGGGGGACGAAAAACTGTTTTTT

D gene: TRBD1
clone size: .
J gene: TRBJ1-3
V gene: TRBV4-1
CDR3 protein: CASSQGQGGPRTGNTIYF
CDR3 DNA: TGCGCCAGCAGCCAAGGACAGGGTGGTCCCCGGACGGGAAACACCATATATTTT

D gene: .
clone size: .
J gene: TRBJ1-5
V gene: TRBV19
CDR3 protein: CASSILGARQGNQPQHF
CDR3 DNA: TGTGCCAGTAGTATTTTAGGGGCCCGTCAGGGCAATCAGCCCCAGCATTTT

D gene: .
clone size: .
J gene: TRBJ1-6
V gene: TRBV11-2
CDR3 protein: CASSYRRASPLHF
CDR3 DNA: TGTGCCAGCAGCTACCGGCGGGCCTCACCCCTCCACTTT

D gene: .
clone size: once
J gene: TRBJ1-5
V gene: TRBV9
CDR3 protein: CASSAGHSNQPQHF
CDR3 DNA: TGTGCCAGCAGCGCGGGACACAGCAATCAGCCCCAGCATTTT

D gene: .
clone size: .
J gene: TRBJ2-1
V gene: TRBV2
CDR3 protein: CASSARAPTLTEQFF
CDR3 DNA: TGTGCCAGCAGTGCCAGGGCACCCACCCTTACTGAGCAGTTCTTC

D gene: .
clone size: .
J gene: TRBJ1-5
V gene: TRBV19
CDR3 protein: CASSIKVGASNQPQHF
CDR3 DNA: TGTGCCAGTAGTATAAAGGTAGGGGCGAGCAATCAGCCCCAGCATTTT

D gene: .
clone size: .
J gene: TRBJ1-2
V gene: TRBV19
CDR3 protein: CASSIGPPNYGYTF
CDR3 DNA: TGTGCCAGTAGTATAGGGCCCCCTAACTATGGCTACACCTTC

D gene: TRBD2
clone size: .
J gene: TRBJ2-4
V gene: TRBV19
CDR3 protein: CASSTPGLADAVYF
CDR3 DNA: TGTGCCAGTAGTACGCCGGGACTAGCGGACGCGGTGTACTTC

D gene: TRBD2
clone size: .
J gene: TRBJ2-6
V gene: TRBV9
CDR3 protein: CASSAIAGGRSGANVLTF
CDR3 DNA: TGTGCCAGCAGCGCGATAGCGGGGGGCCGCTCTGGGGCCAACGTCCTGACTTTC

D gene: .
clone size: .
J gene: TRBJ2-1
V gene: TRBV7-8
CDR3 protein: CASSRFSGSEQFF
CDR3 DNA: TGTGCCAGCAGCCGATTTTCCGGGTCTGAGCAGTTCTTC

D gene: TRBD1
clone size: .
J gene: TRBJ1-2
V gene: TRBV28
CDR3 protein: CASSPQDRAEGGYTF
CDR3 DNA: TGTGCCAGCAGTCCCCAGGACAGGGCAGAGGGTGGCTACACCTTC

D gene: .
clone size: .
J gene: TRBJ2-2
V gene: TRBV28
CDR3 protein: CAITGESNTGELFF
CDR3 DNA: TGTGCCATCACCGGGGAATCGAACACCGGGGAGCTGTTTTTT

D gene: TRBD2
clone size: .
J gene: TRBJ2-1
V gene: TRBV14
CDR3 protein: CASRRTPGTSVSAYNEQFF
CDR3 DNA: TGTGCCAGCAGGCGGACCCCCGGGACTAGCGTTAGCGCCTACAATGAGCAGTTCTTC

D gene: TRBD1
clone size: .
J gene: TRBJ1-2
V gene: TRBV28
CDR3 protein: CASGERQGAKGHGYTF
CDR3 DNA: TGTGCCAGCGGGGAAAGACAGGGGGCGAAGGGCCATGGCTACACCTTC

D gene: TRBD1
clone size: .
J gene: TRBJ1-1
V gene: TRBV25-1
CDR3 protein: CASTKQGASTEAFF
CDR3 DNA: TGTGCCAGCACAAAACAGGGGGCAAGCACTGAAGCTTTCTTT

D gene: .
clone size: once
J gene: TRBJ1-2
V gene: TRBV4-1
CDR3 protein: CASSREIEGFNYGYTF
CDR3 DNA: TGCGCCAGCAGCCGAGAAATCGAGGGATTTAACTATGGCTACACCTTC